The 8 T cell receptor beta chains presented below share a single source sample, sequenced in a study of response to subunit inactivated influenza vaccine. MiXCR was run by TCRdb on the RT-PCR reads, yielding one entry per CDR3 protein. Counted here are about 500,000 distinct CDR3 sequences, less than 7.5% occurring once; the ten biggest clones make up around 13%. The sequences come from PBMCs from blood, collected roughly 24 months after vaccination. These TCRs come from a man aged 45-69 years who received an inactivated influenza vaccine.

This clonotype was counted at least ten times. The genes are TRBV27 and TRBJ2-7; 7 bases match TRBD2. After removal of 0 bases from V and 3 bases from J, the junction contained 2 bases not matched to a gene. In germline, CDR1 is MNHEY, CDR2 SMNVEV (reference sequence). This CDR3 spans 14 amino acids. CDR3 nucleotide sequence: TGTGCCAGCAGTTTATCCGGGAGGTTCTACGAGCAGTACTTC. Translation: CASSLSGRFYEQYF.

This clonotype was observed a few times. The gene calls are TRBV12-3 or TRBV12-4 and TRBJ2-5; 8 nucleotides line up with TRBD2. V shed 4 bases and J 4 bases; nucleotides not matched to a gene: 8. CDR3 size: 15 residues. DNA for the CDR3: TGTGCCAGCAGTTCTGCTAGCGGGTCGACAGAGACCCAGTACTTC. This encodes CASSSASGSTETQYF.

CDR3 protein: CASSPYSGVNTEAFF. The CDR3 coding sequence is TGCGCCAGCAGCCCATACTCCGGGGTAAACACTGAAGCTTTCTTT. The V call is TRBV5-1, the J call TRBJ1-1, with D hard to call. Germline V gene lookup returns CDR1 SGHRS and CDR2 YFSETQ. This CDR3 has 15 residues. The V end lost 4 bases, the J end lost 2 bases, and 15 bases lay between the germline ends.

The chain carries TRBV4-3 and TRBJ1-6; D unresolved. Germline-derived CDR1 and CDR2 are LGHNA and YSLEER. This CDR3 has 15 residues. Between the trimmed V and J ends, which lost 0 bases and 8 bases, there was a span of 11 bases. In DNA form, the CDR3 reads TGCGCCAGCAGCCAAGAAGCGGGGTATTATTCACCCCTCCACTTT. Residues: CASSQEAGYYSPLHF.

The DNA of the CDR3 is TGTGCCAGCTATGAGGCCGGGACAGGGGTTAAAGCTAACTATGGCTACACCTTC. The encoded protein is CASYEAGTGVKANYGYTF. The chain is built from TRBV2 and TRBJ1-2; 10 bases agree with TRBD1. The J segment lost 0 bases and the V segment lost 8 bases, leaving 15 bases of the junction unmatched. CDR3 length: 18 amino acids. The germline V gene encodes CDR1 SNHLY and CDR2 FYNNEI.

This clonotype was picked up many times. The CDR3 nucleotides read TGTGCCAGCTCACCAAGAGGAAGCGGGGGGGCCACAGATACGCAGTATTTT. Its translation: CASSPRGSGGATDTQYF. This chain links TRBV18 with TRBJ2-3; TRBD2 matches at 10 bases. Germline V gene data show CDR1 as KGHSH and CDR2 as LQKENI. The ends lost 2 bases at V and 2 bases at J; junction bases unmatched: 7. The CDR3 has 17 amino acids.

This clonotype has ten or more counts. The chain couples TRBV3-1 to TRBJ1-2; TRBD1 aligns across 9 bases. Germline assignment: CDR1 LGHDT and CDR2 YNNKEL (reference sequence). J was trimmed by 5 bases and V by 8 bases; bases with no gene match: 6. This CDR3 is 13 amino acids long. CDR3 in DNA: TGTGCCAGCTCCCGGGACAGGGCATATGGCTACACCTTC. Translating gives CASSRDRAYGYTF.

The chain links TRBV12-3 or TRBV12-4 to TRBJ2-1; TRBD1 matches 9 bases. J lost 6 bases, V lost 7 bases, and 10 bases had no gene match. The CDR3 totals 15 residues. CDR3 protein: CASTPLLGQGNEQFF. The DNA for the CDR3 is TGTGCCAGCACCCCCTTGCTGGGACAGGGCAATGAGCAGTTCTTC.